A selection of T cell receptor beta chains follows, all from one sample in a study of blood T cells in healthy people across ages. TCRdb reprocessed the 5' RACE reads via MiXCR and lists one record per CDR3 protein. The profile shows 550,000 to 750,000 distinct CDR3 sequences, around a fifth of them singletons. The sample comprised blood. The origin of the receptors is an older man in good health. Each CDR3 is given with its conserved first and last residue. The D gene is left open where the match is weak. A clone size is listed for some rows: how often the clone was seen (once, few, many), or a class if it is expanded.

CDR3 DNA,CDR3 protein,V gene,clone size,D gene,J gene
TGTGCCAGCACTCCAACCCCCTCTAGCGTAGGGATCCAAGAGACCCAGTACTTC,CASTPTPSSVGIQETQYF,TRBV25-1,few,-,TRBJ2-5
TGTGCCAGTAGCGACAGGGAAAAGAACACTGAAGCTTTCTTT,CASSDREKNTEAFF,TRBV19,-,TRBD1,TRBJ1-1
TGTGCCAGCAGCCCGATGGACAGGATAGAAGCTTTCTTT,CASSPMDRIEAFF,TRBV3-1,-,TRBD1,TRBJ1-1
TGCAGTGCTAGAGATAGGAGACTTGCGTACGAGCAGTACTTC,CSARDRRLAYEQYF,TRBV20-1,few,-,TRBJ2-7
TGCAGCGGCACGTCGGCGGATACGCAGTATTTT,CSGTSADTQYF,TRBV29-1,-,-,TRBJ2-3
TGCGCCAGCAGCCAACCGGGACAGGGGGCGAATGAGCAGTTCTTC,CASSQPGQGANEQFF,TRBV4-3,-,TRBD1,TRBJ2-1
TGTGCCAGCAGCGGGACAGGGCTCGCTGAAGCTTTCTTT,CASSGTGLAEAFF,TRBV9,-,TRBD1,TRBJ1-1
TGTGCCAGCAGCCCCACAGGGGACCCTGAAGCTTTCTTT,CASSPTGDPEAFF,TRBV12-3/TRBV12-4,few,TRBD1,TRBJ1-1
TGTGCCAGCAGTATTACGCACCGAGAGACCCAGTACTTC,CASSITHRETQYF,TRBV7-2,few,-,TRBJ2-5
TGTGCCAGCAGCTCTCGACAGGGGCCCGGCACTGAAGCTTTCTTT,CASSSRQGPGTEAFF,TRBV7-2,few,TRBD1,TRBJ1-1